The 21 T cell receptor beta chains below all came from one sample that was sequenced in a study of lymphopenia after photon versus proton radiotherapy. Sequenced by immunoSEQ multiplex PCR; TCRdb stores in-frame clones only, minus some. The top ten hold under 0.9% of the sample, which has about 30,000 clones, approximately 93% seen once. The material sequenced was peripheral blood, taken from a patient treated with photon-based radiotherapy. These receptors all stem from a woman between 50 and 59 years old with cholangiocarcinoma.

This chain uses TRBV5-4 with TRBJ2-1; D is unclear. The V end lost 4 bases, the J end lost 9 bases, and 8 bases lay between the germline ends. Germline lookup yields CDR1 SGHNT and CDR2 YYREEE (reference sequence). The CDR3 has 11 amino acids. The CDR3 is CASSVRTEQFF. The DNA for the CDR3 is TGTGCCAGCAGCGTTCGAACTGAGCAGTTCTTC.

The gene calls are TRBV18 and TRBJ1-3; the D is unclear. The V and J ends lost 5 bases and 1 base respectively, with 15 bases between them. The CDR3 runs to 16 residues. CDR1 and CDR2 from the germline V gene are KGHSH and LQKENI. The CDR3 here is CASSVSEPLSGNTIYF. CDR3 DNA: TGTGCCAGCTCAGTCAGCGAACCATTATCTGGAAACACCATATATTTT.

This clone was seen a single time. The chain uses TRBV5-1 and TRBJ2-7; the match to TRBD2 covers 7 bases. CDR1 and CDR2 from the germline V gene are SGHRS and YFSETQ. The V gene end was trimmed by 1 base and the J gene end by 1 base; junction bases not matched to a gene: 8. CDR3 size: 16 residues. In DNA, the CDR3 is TGCGCCAGCAGCTTGAATGGCGGGGGTCCGTCCTACGAGCAGTACTTC. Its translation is CASSLNGGGPSYEQYF.

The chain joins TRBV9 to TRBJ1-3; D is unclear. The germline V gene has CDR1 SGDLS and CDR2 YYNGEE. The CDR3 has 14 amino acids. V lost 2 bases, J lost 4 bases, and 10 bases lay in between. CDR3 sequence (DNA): TGTGCCAGCAGCGTCGACGCGGGGGGAAACACCATATATTTT. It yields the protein CASSVDAGGNTIYF.

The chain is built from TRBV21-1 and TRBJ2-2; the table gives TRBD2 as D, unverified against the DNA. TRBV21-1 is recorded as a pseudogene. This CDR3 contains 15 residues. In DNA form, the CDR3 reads TGTGCCAGCAGCCGTTACGAGAGGAACACCGGGGAGCTGTTTTTT. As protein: CASSRYERNTGELFF.

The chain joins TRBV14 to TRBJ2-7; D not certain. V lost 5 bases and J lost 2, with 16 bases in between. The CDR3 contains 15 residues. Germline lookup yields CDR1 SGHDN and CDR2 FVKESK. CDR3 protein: CASSDLRDATYEQYF. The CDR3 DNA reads TGTGCCAGCAGCGACCTCCGAGACGCAACCTACGAGCAGTACTTC.

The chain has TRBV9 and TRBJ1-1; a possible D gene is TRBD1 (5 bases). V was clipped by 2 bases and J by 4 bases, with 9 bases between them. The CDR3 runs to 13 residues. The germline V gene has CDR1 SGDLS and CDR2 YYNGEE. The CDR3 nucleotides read TGTGCCAGCAGCGTGGGGGGGACCACTGAAGCTTTCTTT. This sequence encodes CASSVGGTTEAFF. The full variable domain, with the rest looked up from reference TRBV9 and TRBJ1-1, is DSGVTQTPKHLITATGQRVTLRCSPRSGDLSVYWYQQSLDQGLQFLIQYYNGEERAKGNILERFSAQQFPDLHSELNLSSLELGDSALYFCASSVGGTTEAFFGQGTRLTVV.

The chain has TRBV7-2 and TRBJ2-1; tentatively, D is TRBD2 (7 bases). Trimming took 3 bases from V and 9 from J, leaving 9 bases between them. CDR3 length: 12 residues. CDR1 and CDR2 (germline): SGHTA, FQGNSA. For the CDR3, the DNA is TGTGCCAGCAGCTTGCGGGGGCCTGAGCAGTTCTTC. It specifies CASSLRGPEQFF.

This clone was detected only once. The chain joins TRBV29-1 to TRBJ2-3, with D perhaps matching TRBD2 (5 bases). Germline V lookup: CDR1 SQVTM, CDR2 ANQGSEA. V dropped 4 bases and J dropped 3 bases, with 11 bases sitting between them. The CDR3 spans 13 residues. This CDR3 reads CSVGGRTTDTQYF. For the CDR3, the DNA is TGCAGCGTTGGAGGCCGGACTACAGATACGCAGTATTTT.

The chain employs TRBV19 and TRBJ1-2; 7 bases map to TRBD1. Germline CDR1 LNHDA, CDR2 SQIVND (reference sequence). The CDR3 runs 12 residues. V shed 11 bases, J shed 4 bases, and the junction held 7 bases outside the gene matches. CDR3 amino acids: CASQGGSYGYTF. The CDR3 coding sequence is TGTGCCTCCCAGGGGGGAAGCTATGGCTACACCTTC.

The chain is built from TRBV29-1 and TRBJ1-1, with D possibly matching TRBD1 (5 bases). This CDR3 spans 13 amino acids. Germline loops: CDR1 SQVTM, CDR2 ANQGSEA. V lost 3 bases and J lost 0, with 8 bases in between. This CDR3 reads CSVDGGMNTEAFF. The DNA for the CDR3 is TGCAGCGTTGACGGGGGGATGAACACTGAAGCTTTCTTT.

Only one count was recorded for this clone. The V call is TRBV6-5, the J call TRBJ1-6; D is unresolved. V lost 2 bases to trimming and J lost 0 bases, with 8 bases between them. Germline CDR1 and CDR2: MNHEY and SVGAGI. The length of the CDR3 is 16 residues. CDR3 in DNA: TGTGCCAGCAGTTACCAAGGCCTCTCCTATAATTCACCCCTCCACTTT. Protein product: CASSYQGLSYNSPLHF.

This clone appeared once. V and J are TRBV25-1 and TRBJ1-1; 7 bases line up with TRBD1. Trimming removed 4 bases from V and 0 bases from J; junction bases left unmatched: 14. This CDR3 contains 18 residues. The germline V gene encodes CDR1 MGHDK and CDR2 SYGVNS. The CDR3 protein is CASSAGREGGFMNTEAFF. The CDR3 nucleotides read TGTGCCAGCAGTGCTGGAAGGGAAGGGGGCTTTATGAACACTGAAGCTTTCTTT.

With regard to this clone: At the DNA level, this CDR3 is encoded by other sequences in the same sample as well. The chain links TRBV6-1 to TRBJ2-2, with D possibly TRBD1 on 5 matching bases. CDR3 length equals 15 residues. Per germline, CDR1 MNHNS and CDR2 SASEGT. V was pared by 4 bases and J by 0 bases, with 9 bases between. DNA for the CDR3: TGTGCCAGCAGTGTGTTGGGGCCGAACACCGGGGAGCTGTTTTTT. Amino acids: CASSVLGPNTGELFF.

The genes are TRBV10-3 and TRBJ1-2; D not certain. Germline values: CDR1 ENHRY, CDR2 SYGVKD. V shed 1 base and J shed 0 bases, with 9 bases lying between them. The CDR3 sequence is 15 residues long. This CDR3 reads CAISEWGGANYGYTF. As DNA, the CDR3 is TGTGCCATCAGTGAGTGGGGTGGGGCTAACTATGGCTACACCTTC.

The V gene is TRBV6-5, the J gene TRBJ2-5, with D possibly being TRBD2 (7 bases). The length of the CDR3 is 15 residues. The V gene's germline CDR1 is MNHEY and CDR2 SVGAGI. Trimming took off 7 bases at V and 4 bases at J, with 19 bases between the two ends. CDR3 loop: CASTERGGGGETQYF. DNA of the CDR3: TGTGCCAGCACTGAGCGGGGCGGAGGGGGAGAGACCCAGTACTTC.

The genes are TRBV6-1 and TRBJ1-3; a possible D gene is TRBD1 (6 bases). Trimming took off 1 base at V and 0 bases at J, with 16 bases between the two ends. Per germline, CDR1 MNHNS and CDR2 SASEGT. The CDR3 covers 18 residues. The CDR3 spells CASSEGDQGLISGNTIYF. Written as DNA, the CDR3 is TGTGCCAGCAGTGAAGGGGACCAGGGGCTCATCTCTGGAAACACCATATATTTT.

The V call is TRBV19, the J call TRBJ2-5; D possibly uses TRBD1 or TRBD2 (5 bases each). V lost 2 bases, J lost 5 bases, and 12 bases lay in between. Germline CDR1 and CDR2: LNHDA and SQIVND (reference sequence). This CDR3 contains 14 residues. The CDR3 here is CASSILGPGETQYF. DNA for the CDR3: TGTGCCAGTAGTATATTGGGACCTGGGGAGACCCAGTACTTC.

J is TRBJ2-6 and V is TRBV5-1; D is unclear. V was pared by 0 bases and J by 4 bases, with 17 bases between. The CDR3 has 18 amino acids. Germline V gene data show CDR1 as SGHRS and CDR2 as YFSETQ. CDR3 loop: CASSLAGSLVTGANVLTF. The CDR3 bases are TGCGCCAGCAGCTTGGCGGGTTCGTTAGTTACAGGGGCCAACGTCCTGACTTTC.

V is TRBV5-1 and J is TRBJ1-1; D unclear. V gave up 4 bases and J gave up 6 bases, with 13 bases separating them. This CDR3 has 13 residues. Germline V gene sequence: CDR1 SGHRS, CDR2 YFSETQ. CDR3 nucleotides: TGCGCCAGCAGCCCAGTCCTACCTCCTGAAGCTTTCTTT. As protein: CASSPVLPPEAFF.

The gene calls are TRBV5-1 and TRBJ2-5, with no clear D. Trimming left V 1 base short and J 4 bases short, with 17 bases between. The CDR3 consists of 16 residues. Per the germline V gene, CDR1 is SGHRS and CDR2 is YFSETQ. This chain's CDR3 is CASSLMAWEARETQYF. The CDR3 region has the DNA TGCGCCAGCAGCTTGATGGCCTGGGAAGCTAGAGAGACCCAGTACTTC.